This T cell receptor (beta chain) was sequenced during a study of T-cell memory formation after mild COVID-19. Study-level findings and limits: A second wave expanding day 15 to 37 was CD4+-biased; contracting clones were balanced.

TCRdb reprocessed the 5' RACE reads with MiXCR, giving one entry per CDR3 protein. The sample has under 300,000 distinct CDR3 sequences, 16% seen once. The CDR3 has 13 residues. Trimming pared 5 bases from V and 3 bases from J, leaving 8 bases between. The table lists this clonotype with a few counts. Its antigen is currently unknown. The J gene is TRBJ1-5, the V gene TRBV12-3 or TRBV12-4; D remains ambiguous. The sample consisted of PBMCs or a T cell subset sorted from them (not recorded which). This TCR derives from a man in his late teens or twenties who had mild COVID-19 (a few samples of this study predate the infection). Cell type and time point are not known. CDR3 region: CASSALSNQPQHF. The CDR3 nucleotides are TGTGCCAGCAGTGCACTGTCCAATCAGCCCCAGCATTTT.